The 25 T cell receptor beta chains reported below all come from one sample, sequenced in a study of response to subunit inactivated influenza vaccine. TCRdb ran MiXCR on the RT-PCR reads and lists one entry per CDR3 protein. Among 400,000 to 650,000 distinct CDR3 sequences, around 7.9% were seen once, and the ten largest hold around 14%. The source material was PBMCs from blood, sampled about 24 months after vaccination. Receptor source: a man aged 50 to 69 who received an inactivated influenza vaccine.

This sequence joins TRBV12-3 or TRBV12-4 and TRBJ2-7; 7 bases are a match to TRBD1. The CDR3 spans 14 residues. After removal of 5 bases from V and 3 bases from J, the junction contained 7 bases not matched to a gene. The CDR3 DNA reads TGTGCCAGCAGTCCCGCGAACAGGGGCTACGAGCAGTACTTC. Its protein product is CASSPANRGYEQYF.

This clonotype was recorded at least ten times. The V call is TRBV7-7, the J call TRBJ2-1; 10 bases match TRBD2. V dropped 5 bases and J dropped 4; count of bases not matched to a gene: 5. The CDR3 sequence is 15 residues long. Germline values: CDR1 SSHAT, CDR2 FNYEAQ (reference sequence). In DNA, the CDR3 is TGTGCCAGCAGCGCCGGACTAGCGGATTACAATGAGCAGTTCTTC. As protein: CASSAGLADYNEQFF.

With respect to this clonotype: A single base separates this from a much larger clone, so it may be a read error. The rearrangement uses TRBV20-1 and TRBJ2-5; TRBD2 is a possible D gene (5 bases). The CDR3 length is 14 residues. The V end lost 3 bases, the J end lost 10 bases, and 21 bases lay between the germline ends. The germline V gene has CDR1 DFQATT and CDR2 SNEGSKA (reference sequence). The CDR3 DNA reads as TGCAGTGCTAGTCTGCGGGCAGTCAAACGGGTCCAGTACTTC. Amino acids: CSASLRAVKRVQYF.

This clonotype has just a few counts. The rearrangement uses TRBV11-1 and TRBJ2-2; 7 nucleotides match TRBD1. The V segment lost 0 bases and the J segment 0 bases; nucleotides outside the gene matches: 7. The CDR3 is made up of 18 amino acids. CDR1 and CDR2 from the germline V gene are SGHAT and FQDESV (reference sequence). CDR3 bases: TGTGCCAGCAGCTTAGCGCCTTGGGACAGCGCGAACACCGGGGAGCTGTTTTTT. Translating it yields CASSLAPWDSANTGELFF.

This clonotype came up a few times. The CDR3 protein is CASSPSGAGELFF. As DNA, the CDR3 is TGTGCCAGCAGCCCCAGCGGGGCCGGGGAGCTGTTTTTT. V usage is TRBV11-2 and J usage is TRBJ2-2, with TRBD2 identical over 7 bases. Germline CDR1 reads SGHAT; CDR2 reads FQNNGV. V dropped 5 bases and J dropped 6; count of bases not matched to a gene: 3. The CDR3 length is 13 residues.

This clonotype was seen repeatedly, ten times or more. The rearrangement links TRBV5-1 to TRBJ1-2, with D unresolved. This CDR3 region has 12 residues. The germline gives CDR1 SGHRS, CDR2 YFSETQ. V shed 2 bases and J shed 8 bases, with 10 bases lying between them. CDR3 in DNA: TGCGCCAGCAGCTTTGAAGGGAGGGGCTACACCTTC. Amino acids: CASSFEGRGYTF.

The DNA of the CDR3 is TGTGCCAGCAGCCAACTGGCCAGCGGTGGGAATGAGCAGTTCTTC. As protein: CASSQLASGGNEQFF. The chain employs TRBV14 and TRBJ2-1; possible D gene TRBD2, 5 bases. V was pared by 2 bases and J by 7 bases, with 15 bases between. This CDR3 is 15 amino acids long. The germline gives CDR1 SGHDN, CDR2 FVKESK.

DNA for the CDR3: TGTGCCAGCAGTTTAGTGGTGGATTGGGGCTCAGCTAACTATGGCTACACCTTC. This codes for CASSLVVDWGSANYGYTF. V usage is TRBV12-3 or TRBV12-4 and J usage is TRBJ1-2, with D possibly TRBD1 on 5 matching bases. V lost 1 base and J lost 0, with 18 bases in between. The CDR3 extends over 18 amino acids.

Only a few counts were recorded for this clonotype. The chain is built from TRBV11-1 and TRBJ2-1; 9 bases match TRBD2. Germline V gives CDR1 SGHAT, CDR2 FQDESV (reference sequence). Trimming removed 5 bases from V and 8 bases from J; junction bases left unmatched: 10. This CDR3 contains 15 residues. The CDR3 coding sequence is TGTGCCAGCAGCATCGCGGGAGGGCCCTTTTATGAGCAGTTCTTC. Its translation: CASSIAGGPFYEQFF.

A few counts support this clonotype. V usage is TRBV6-2 or TRBV6-3 and J usage is TRBJ1-2; D is undetermined. CDR3 length: 14 amino acids. Deletions cut 2 bases from V and 2 bases from J, with 9 bases between. Germline V gene data show CDR1 as MNHEY and CDR2 as SVGEGT. CDR3 sequence: CASSYRQMNYGYTF. CDR3 nucleotides: TGTGCCAGCAGTTACCGTCAGATGAACTATGGCTACACCTTC.

The rearrangement joins TRBV7-8 to TRBJ2-7, with D hard to call. Germline V lookup: CDR1 SGHVS, CDR2 FQNEAQ. Trimming shortened V by 5 bases and J by 2 bases, and 13 bases separated the two germline ends. CDR3 length: 14 residues. The chain's CDR3 is CASSPRFEPYEQYF. In nucleotides, the CDR3 is TGTGCCAGCAGCCCTCGTTTCGAGCCCTACGAGCAGTACTTC.

This clonotype showed up just a few times. The chain joins TRBV4-1 to TRBJ1-5; D is undetermined. Germline V CDR1 and CDR2: MGHRA, YSYEKL. The CDR3 extends over 15 amino acids. The ends were cut back, 1 base at V and 3 bases at J, with 10 bases in the middle. The CDR3 is CASSQVDADNQPQHF. CDR3 bases: TGCGCCAGCAGCCAAGTTGACGCAGACAATCAGCCCCAGCATTTT.

Turning to this clonotype: A much larger clone differs from this one at a single base, so this may be a read error. The chain carries TRBV29-1 and TRBJ2-1; D might be TRBD2 (6 bases). CDR3 length equals 12 residues. CDR1 and CDR2 from the germline V gene are SQVTM and ANQGSEA. V lost 5 bases and J lost 9, with 14 bases in between. The CDR3 coding sequence is TGCAGCGTTTCGGACCCCGGGAGTGAGCAGTTCTTC. Translated: CSVSDPGSEQFF.

The gene calls are TRBV3-1 and TRBJ2-5, with 9 bases fitting TRBD2. V shed 4 bases and J 3 bases; nucleotides not matched to a gene: 6. The CDR3 loop spans 15 amino acids. Germline V gene data show CDR1 as LGHDT and CDR2 as YNNKEL (reference sequence). CDR3 sequence reads: CASSPTSGQKETQYF. The CDR3 nucleotides are TGTGCCAGCAGCCCAACTAGCGGGCAAAAAGAGACCCAGTACTTC.

The chain has TRBV5-1 and TRBJ2-1; weak D call: TRBD2 (5 bases). V lost 3 bases and J 5 bases, leaving 12 bases between the germline ends. Germline V lookup: CDR1 SGHRS, CDR2 YFSETQ. The CDR3 consists of 14 residues. DNA for the CDR3: TGCGCCAGCAGCTCCGGGATGCAAAACAATGAGCAGTTCTTC. Translated, it gives CASSSGMQNNEQFF.

The sample holds a few counts of this clonotype. V is TRBV11-2 and J is TRBJ1-4, with unresolved D. This CDR3 contains 14 residues. Germline V gene lookup returns CDR1 SGHAT and CDR2 FQNNGV. V dropped 5 bases and J dropped 8 bases, with 15 bases sitting between them. The CDR3 spells CASSSLVRGEKLFF. The CDR3 DNA sequence: TGTGCCAGCAGCAGCCTCGTCCGTGGGGAAAAACTGTTTTTT. The full variable domain, its missing parts supplied by reference TRBV11-2 and TRBJ1-4, is EAGVAQSPRYKIIEKRQSVAFWCNPISGHATLYWYQQILGQGPKLLIQFQNNGVVDDSQLPKDRFSAERLKGVDSTLKIQPAKLEDSAVYLCASSSLVRGEKLFFGSGTQLSVL.

The chain uses TRBV6-5 and TRBJ1-6, with D perhaps TRBD1 (5 bases). The length of the CDR3 is 14 residues. CDR1 and CDR2 (germline): MNHEY, SVGAGI. The V end was cut by 1 base, the J end by 10 bases, with 11 bases between. CDR3 loop: CASSYWQGASPLHF. In DNA, the CDR3 is TGTGCCAGCAGTTACTGGCAGGGCGCATCACCCCTCCACTTT.

This clonotype occurred a few times. The chain employs TRBV7-3 and TRBJ1-1; D remains unclear. Germline V gene sequence: CDR1 SGHTA, CDR2 FQGTGA. The CDR3 length is 14 residues. V was trimmed by 5 bases and J by 1 base, leaving 11 bases between them. CDR3 region: CASSQIGGNTEAFF. DNA for the CDR3: TGTGCCAGCAGCCAGATCGGTGGGAACACTGAAGCTTTCTTT.

The V and J genes are TRBV30 and TRBJ2-7, with D tentatively TRBD1 or TRBD2 (6 bases each). Germline CDR1 and CDR2: GTSNPN and SVGIG (reference sequence). V gave up 4 bases and J gave up 6 bases, with 13 bases separating them. The CDR3 spans 12 residues. Here the CDR3 DNA reads TGTGCCTGGAACAGGGACGGGGGCGAGCAGTACTTC. Protein: CAWNRDGGEQYF.

This clonotype showed up just a few times. This chain joins TRBV12-3 or TRBV12-4 and TRBJ1-4, with 12 bases identical to TRBD1. The length of the CDR3 is 15 residues. The V gene end was trimmed by 6 bases and the J gene end by 7 bases; junction bases not matched to a gene: 6. The CDR3, as DNA: TGTGCCAGCAGCCGGGACAGGGGGCGAGGTGAAAAACTGTTTTTT. The encoded protein is CASSRDRGRGEKLFF.

This clonotype showed up many times. V usage is TRBV20-1 and J usage is TRBJ2-7; the match to TRBD1 covers 7 bases. V lost 4 bases and J lost 2; bases outside the gene matches: 14. The CDR3 extends over 16 amino acids. Germline V gives CDR1 DFQATT, CDR2 SNEGSKA (reference sequence). This CDR3 reads CSATGTDLIAPYEQYF. The CDR3 DNA follows: TGCAGTGCTACCGGGACAGACCTTATAGCGCCCTACGAGCAGTACTTC.

The chain uses TRBV7-6 and TRBJ2-3, with D uncertain. Trimming cost V 1 base and J 3 bases, with 8 bases left between them. Looked up from germline, CDR1 is SGHVS and CDR2 is FNYEAQ. The CDR3 length is 14 residues. The CDR3 region is CASSLVQLTDTQYF. The CDR3 nucleotides read TGTGCCAGCAGCTTAGTCCAGCTTACAGATACGCAGTATTTT.

This clonotype was counted between two and nine times. The chain carries TRBV10-3 and TRBJ2-5; possibly TRBD2 for D (5 bases). There are 16 residues in the CDR3. Per the germline V gene, CDR1 is ENHRY and CDR2 is SYGVKD. The V end lost 0 bases, the J end lost 2 bases, and 13 bases lay between the germline ends. The CDR3 DNA follows: TGTGCCATCAGTGAGTCTATCGGACTGCTTCAAGAGACCCAGTACTTC. Its translation is CAISESIGLLQETQYF.

A few counts support this clonotype. V and J are TRBV12-3 or TRBV12-4 and TRBJ2-1, with TRBD2 matching 9 bases. CDR3 length: 14 residues. The ends lost 1 base at V and 8 bases at J; junction bases unmatched: 3. The CDR3 here is CASSLGGGADEQFF. CDR3 sequence (DNA): TGTGCCAGCAGTTTAGGCGGGGGGGCCGATGAGCAGTTCTTC.

This chain connects TRBV28 to TRBJ1-6; tentatively, D is TRBD1 (5 bases). The CDR3 has 14 amino acids. V was clipped by 6 bases and J by 8 bases, with 14 bases between them. Germline CDR1 reads MDHEN; CDR2 reads SYDVKM. The CDR3 DNA is TGTGCCAGCAGATCCGGGACTGTATATTCACCCCTCCACTTT. Amino acids: CASRSGTVYSPLHF. Looking up the rest from reference TRBV28 and TRBJ1-6 gives the full variable domain: DVKVTQSSRYLVKRTGEKVFLECVQDMDHENMFWYRQDPGLGLRLIYFSYDVKMKEKGDIPEGYSVSREKKERFSLILESASTNQTSMYLCASRSGTVYSPLHFGNGTRLTVT.